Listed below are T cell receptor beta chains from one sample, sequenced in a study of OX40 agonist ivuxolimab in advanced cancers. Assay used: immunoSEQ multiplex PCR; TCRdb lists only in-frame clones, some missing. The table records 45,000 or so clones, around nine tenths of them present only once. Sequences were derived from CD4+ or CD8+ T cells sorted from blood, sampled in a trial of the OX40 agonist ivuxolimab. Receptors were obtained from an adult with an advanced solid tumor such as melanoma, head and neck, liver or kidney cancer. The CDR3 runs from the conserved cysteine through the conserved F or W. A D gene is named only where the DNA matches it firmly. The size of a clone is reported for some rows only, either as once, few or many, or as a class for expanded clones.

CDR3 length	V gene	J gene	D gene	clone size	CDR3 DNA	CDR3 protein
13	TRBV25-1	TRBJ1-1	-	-	TGTGCCAGCAGTTGGGGGATCAACACTGAAGCTTTCTTT	CASSWGINTEAFF
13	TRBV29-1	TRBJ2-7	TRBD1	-	TGCAGCGTTCGTCAGGGGGCCCCCTACGAGCAGTACTTC	CSVRQGAPYEQYF
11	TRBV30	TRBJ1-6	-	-	TGTGCCTGGAGGGAGTATGGACCCCTCCACTTT	CAWREYGPLHF
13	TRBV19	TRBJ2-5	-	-	TGTGCCAGTAGTATTGCGGGCCAAGAGACCCAGTACTTC	CASSIAGQETQYF
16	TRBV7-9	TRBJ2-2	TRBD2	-	TGTGCCAGCAGCGGGGGACTAGCGGGGTACACCGGGGAGCTGTTTTTT	CASSGGLAGYTGELFF
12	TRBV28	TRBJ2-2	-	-	TGTGCCAGCAGCCTGAACACCGGGGAGCTGTTTTTT	CASSLNTGELFF
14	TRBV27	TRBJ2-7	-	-	TGTGCCAGCAGTTTAGCGCTTGGGGCCCACGAGCAGTACTTC	CASSLALGAHEQYF
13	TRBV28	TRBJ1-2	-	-	TGTGCCAGCAGTTTATCCCCCGAATTAGGCTACACCTTC	CASSLSPELGYTF
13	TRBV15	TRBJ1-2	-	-	TGTGCCACCAGCAGAGCGCAGTACGGTGGCTACACCTTC	CATSRAQYGGYTF
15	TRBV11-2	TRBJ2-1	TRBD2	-	TGTGCCAGCAGGCGACTAGCGGGGGTTTACAATGAGCAGTTCTTC	CASRRLAGVYNEQFF
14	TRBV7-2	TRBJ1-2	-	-	TGTGCCAGCAGCTTAGGAGGGAATAACTATGGCTACACCTTC	CASSLGGNNYGYTF
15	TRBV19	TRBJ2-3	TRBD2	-	TGTGCCAGTAGTCTCAGCGGGATAAGCACAGATACGCAGTATTTT	CASSLSGISTDTQYF
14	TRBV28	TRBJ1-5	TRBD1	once	TGTGCCAGCGAGGGGACAGGGGAGAGAAAGCCCCAGCATTTT	CASEGTGERKPQHF
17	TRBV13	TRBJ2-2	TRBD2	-	TGTGCCAGCAGCCTAGGACTAGCGGGAGCCTCGACCGGGGAGCTGTTTTTT	CASSLGLAGASTGELFF
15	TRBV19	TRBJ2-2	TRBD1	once	TGTGCCAGTAAATGGACAGGGGGCGCGGCCGGGGAGCTGTTTTTT	CASKWTGGAAGELFF
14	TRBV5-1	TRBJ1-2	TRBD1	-	TGCGCCAGCAGCGACCCGGGACAGGGCGACGGCTACACCTTC	CASSDPGQGDGYTF
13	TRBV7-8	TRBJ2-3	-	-	TGTGCCAGCAGCTTAGGTGGCAGCGATACGCAGTATTTT	CASSLGGSDTQYF
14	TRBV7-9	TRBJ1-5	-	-	TGTGCCAGCAGCTGGGGCATTAGCAATCAGCCCCAGCATTTT	CASSWGISNQPQHF
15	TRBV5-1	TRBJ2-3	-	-	TGCGCCAGCAGCCCCGGGACTTCTACCACCGATACGCAGTATTTT	CASSPGTSTTDTQYF
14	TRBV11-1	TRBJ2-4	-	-	TGTGCCAGCAGCACCTTCGGACAGCAGAACATTCAGTACTTC	CASSTFGQQNIQYF
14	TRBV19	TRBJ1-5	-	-	TGTGCCAGTAGTATCGGGCAACCTAATCAGCCCCAGCATTTT	CASSIGQPNQPQHF
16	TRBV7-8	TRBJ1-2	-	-	TGTGCCAGCAGCTTAGCCCCGGGTCTCAAGATCTATGGCTACACCTTC	CASSLAPGLKIYGYTF
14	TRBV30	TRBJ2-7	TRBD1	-	TGTGCCTGGACCACGGACAGGGGGTACTACGAGCAGTACTTC	CAWTTDRGYYEQYF
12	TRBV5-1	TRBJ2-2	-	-	TGCGCCAGCTTGGAAAACACCGGGGAGCTGTTTTTT	CASLENTGELFF
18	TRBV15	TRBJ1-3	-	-	TGTGCCACCAGCAGAGACCGGGCAGGGCCCTTCTCTGGAAACACCATATATTTT	CATSRDRAGPFSGNTIYF
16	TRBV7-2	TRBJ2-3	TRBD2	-	TGTGCCAGCAGCTCGACTAGCGGGACTCCCACAGATACGCAGTATTTT	CASSSTSGTPTDTQYF
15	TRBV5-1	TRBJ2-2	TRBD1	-	TGCGCCAGCAGCTCGGGACAGTTGAACACCGGGGAGCTGTTTTTT	CASSSGQLNTGELFF
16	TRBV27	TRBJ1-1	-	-	TGTGCCAGCAGTTTATCGACAGGTCGTATGAACACTGAAGCTTTCTTT	CASSLSTGRMNTEAFF
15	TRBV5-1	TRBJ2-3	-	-	TGCGCCAGCAGCTTCGACAGAACATACACAGATACGCAGTATTTT	CASSFDRTYTDTQYF
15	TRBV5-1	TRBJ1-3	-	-	TGCGCCAGCAGCCTGGAGTGGAGCTCTGGAAACACCATATATTTT	CASSLEWSSGNTIYF
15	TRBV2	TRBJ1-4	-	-	TGTGCCAGCGCTAGAAGTTCGGCAACTAATGAAAAACTGTTTTTT	CASARSSATNEKLFF
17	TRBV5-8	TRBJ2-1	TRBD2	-	TGTGCCAGCAGCGGAGGACTAGCGGGCCGTATGTACAATGAGCAGTTCTTC	CASSGGLAGRMYNEQFF